Each of the 13 T cell receptor beta chains below was sequenced from the same sample in a study of T cells in women clearing cervical HPV infection. Assay used: immunoSEQ multiplex PCR; TCRdb lists only in-frame clones, some missing. Its clone listing holds about 33,000 clones. The sample comprised blood buffy coat. These receptors were obtained from a woman aged 18 to 75 with a cervical HPV16 infection that either progressed to CIN3+ or cleared (not recorded which).

About this clone: The read halts 3 residues ahead of the CDR3 end, with the missing end drawn from the germline J gene. The rearrangement uses TRBV18 and TRBJ2-2, with 8 bases fitting TRBD1. CDR3 size: 16 residues. Germline lookup yields CDR1 KGHSH and CDR2 LQKENI. V shed 3 bases, J shed 2 bases, and the junction held 5 bases outside the gene matches. The DNA read from the CDR3 is TGTGCCAGCTCACCCCCCGACAGGGGCAACACCGGGGAG. Translated, it gives CASSPPDRGNTGE. The entire CDR3 protein reads CASSPPDRGNTGELFF.

Of note for this clone: The sequenced fragment ends 3 residues before the CDR3 boundary, so the rest is inferred from the germline J gene. V gene TRBV5-1 combines with J gene TRBJ2-3, with 12 bases identical to TRBD2. The ends lost 2 bases at V and 4 bases at J; junction bases unmatched: 5. The CDR3 is 16 residues long. Per the germline V gene, CDR1 is SGHRS and CDR2 is YFSETQ. CDR3 loop: CASSLPGLAGSDTQYF. The sequenced CDR3 bases are TGCGCCAGCAGCTTACCCGGACTAGCGGGGTCAGATACG.

Remarks on this clone: Read coverage stops 3 residues before the CDR3 terminus; the germline J gene supplies the remainder. The gene calls are TRBV18 and TRBJ1-5; 8 nucleotides match TRBD1. V shed 6 bases, J shed 5 bases, and the junction held 9 bases outside the gene matches. There are 15 residues in the CDR3. Germline CDR1 KGHSH, CDR2 LQKENI. CDR3 in amino acids: CASSRTGYLDQPQHF. The DNA read from the CDR3 is TGTGCCAGCTCGCGGACAGGGTACCTTGATCAGCCC.

As concerns this clone: The observed sequence ends 3 residues before the CDR3 terminus, with the missing tail filled in from the germline J gene. The chain has TRBV19 and TRBJ1-6; no definite D call. CDR1 is LNHDA, CDR2 SQIVND, per germline (reference sequence). CDR3 size: 14 residues. The ends were cut back, 3 bases at V and 10 bases at J, with 13 bases in the middle. The part of the CDR3 DNA that was read is TGTGCCAGTAGTATCGACACGTACGAGTCACCC. Protein: CASSIDTYESP. In full, the CDR3 reads CASSIDTYESPLHF.

The CDR3 loop reads CASSPSLWLNTEAFF. The covered CDR3 bases are TGTGCCAGTAGCCCCAGTTTATGGTTAAACACTGAA. J is TRBJ1-1 and V is TRBV19; D remains unclear. The read comes to an end 3 residues before the CDR3 does, leaving the germline J gene to fill in the end. Per germline, CDR1 LNHDA and CDR2 SQIVND (reference sequence). The CDR3 has 15 residues. Trimming removed 6 bases from V and 2 bases from J, with 16 bases in between. The full variable domain, its missing parts supplied by reference TRBV19 and TRBJ1-1, is DGGITQSPKYLFRKEGQNVTLSCEQNLNHDAMYWYRQDPGQGLRLIYYSQIVNDFQKGDIAEGYSVSREKKESFPLTVTSAQKNPTAFYLCASSPSLWLNTEAFFGQGTRLTVV.

With regard to this clone: The observed sequence ends 3 residues before the CDR3 terminus, with the missing tail filled in from the germline J gene. The chain has TRBV5-1 and TRBJ2-7; possibly TRBD1 for D (6 bases). V lost 4 bases and J lost 0, with 11 bases in between. The CDR3 contains 14 residues. Germline values: CDR1 SGHRS, CDR2 YFSETQ. CDR3 DNA (partial): TGCGCCAGCAGCCGACAGGTTAGCTCCTACGAG. Protein sequence: CASSRQVSSYE. The entire CDR3 sequence reads CASSRQVSSYEQYF.

To note about this clone: The read halts 3 residues ahead of the CDR3 end, with the missing end drawn from the germline J gene. The chain is built from TRBV4-1 and TRBJ1-2, with a possible D match to TRBD1 (5 bases). In germline, CDR1 is MGHRA, CDR2 YSYEKL. CDR3 length equals 15 residues. V was cut by 4 bases and J by 3 bases, with 15 bases left in between. The DNA read from the CDR3 is TGCGCCAGCAGCCTCCGGGACTCCCAGGACTATGGC. It is translated as CASSLRDSQDYG. The entire CDR3 protein reads CASSLRDSQDYGYTF.

For this clone: The observed sequence ends 3 residues before the CDR3 terminus, with the missing tail filled in from the germline J gene. The chain carries TRBV14 and TRBJ1-6; a weak D match, TRBD1 (6 bases). The CDR3 is 14 residues long. V shed 3 bases and J shed 8 bases, with 11 bases lying between them. Per the germline V gene, CDR1 is SGHDN and CDR2 is FVKESK. The sequenced CDR3 bases are TGTGCCAGCAGCCAGGGGACATATTATTCACCC. It yields the protein CASSQGTYYSP. The whole CDR3 sequence is CASSQGTYYSPLHF.

Remarks on this clone: The read falls 3 residues short of the CDR3 end, and the missing part is taken from the germline J gene. The chain has TRBV30 and TRBJ1-1, with a weak D call TRBD1 (6 bases). The V end lost 5 bases, the J end lost 2 bases, and 12 bases lay between the germline ends. Germline V gene data show CDR1 as GTSNPN and CDR2 as SVGIG (reference sequence). The CDR3 is 13 residues long. The CDR3 DNA, read in part, is TGTGCCTGGGGCCCAGGGGCAAACACTGAA. It encodes CAWGPGANTE. The entire CDR3 sequence reads CAWGPGANTEAFF.

For this clone: Coverage ceases 3 residues before the CDR3 finishes, and the germline J gene fills in the end. The chain uses TRBV5-4 and TRBJ2-3; D ambiguous. Germline CDR1 is SGHNT and CDR2 is YYREEE (reference sequence). This CDR3 comprises 14 residues. V lost 2 bases, J lost 2 bases, and 9 bases lay in between. The sequenced CDR3 bases are TGTGCCAGCAGCTTTCCGTCGTACACAGATACG. It specifies CASSFPSYTDT. In full, the CDR3 reads CASSFPSYTDTQYF.

Remarks on this clone: The read halts 3 residues ahead of the CDR3 end, with the missing end drawn from the germline J gene. The V gene is TRBV28, the J gene TRBJ1-6; D may be TRBD1 (6 bases). V lost 4 bases and J 10 bases, leaving 14 bases between the germline ends. This CDR3 region has 14 residues. Germline lookup yields CDR1 MDHEN and CDR2 SYDVKM. CDR3 region: CASSSGEAGSPLHF. The CDR3 bases that were read are TGTGCCAGCAGTTCAGGGGAGGCCGGCTCACCC.

Note on this clone: From the germline J gene comes the end of the CDR3, since the read stops 3 residues before it. This chain uses TRBV24-1 with TRBJ2-3; TRBD1 is a possible D gene (6 bases). The germline V and J ends were trimmed by 4 bases and 4 bases, with 23 bases remaining between them. CDR1 is KGHDR and CDR2 is SFDVKD in the germline V gene. This CDR3 region has 18 residues. The sequenced part of the CDR3 DNA is TGTGCCACCAGTGACTCCCAGGGGAGCGGTTCTCTCTCAGATACG. It specifies CATSDSQGSGSLSDT. The whole CDR3 region reads CATSDSQGSGSLSDTQYF.

The CDR3 sequence is CSARDRGRASTDTQYF. CDR3 DNA, as far as it was read: TGCAGTGCTAGAGATAGGGGGCGGGCGAGCACAGATACG. The V call is TRBV20-1, the J call TRBJ2-3; 7 nucleotides match TRBD1. The observed sequence ends 3 residues before the CDR3 terminus, with the missing tail filled in from the germline J gene. From germline, CDR1 is DFQATT and CDR2 SNEGSKA (reference sequence). This CDR3 contains 16 residues. With V trimmed by 0 bases and J by 0 bases, 6 bases remained unmatched.